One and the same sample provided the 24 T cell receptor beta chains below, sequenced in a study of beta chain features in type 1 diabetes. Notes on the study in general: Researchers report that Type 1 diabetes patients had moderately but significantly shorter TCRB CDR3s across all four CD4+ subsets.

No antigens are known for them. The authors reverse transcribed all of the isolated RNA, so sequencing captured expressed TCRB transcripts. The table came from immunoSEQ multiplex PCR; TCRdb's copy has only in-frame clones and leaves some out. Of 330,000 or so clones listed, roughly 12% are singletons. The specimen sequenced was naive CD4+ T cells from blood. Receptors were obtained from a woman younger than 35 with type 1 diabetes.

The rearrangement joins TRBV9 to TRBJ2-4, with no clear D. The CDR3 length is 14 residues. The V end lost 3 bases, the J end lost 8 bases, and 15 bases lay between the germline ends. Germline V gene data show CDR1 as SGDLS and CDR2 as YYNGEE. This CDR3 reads CASSAAHAADIQYF. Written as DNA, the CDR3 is TGTGCCAGCAGCGCAGCCCACGCGGCGGACATTCAGTACTTC.

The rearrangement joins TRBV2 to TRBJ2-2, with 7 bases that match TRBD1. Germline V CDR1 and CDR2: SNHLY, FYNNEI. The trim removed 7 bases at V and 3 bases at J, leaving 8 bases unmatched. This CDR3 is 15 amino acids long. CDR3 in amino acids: CASIKRGGDTGELFF. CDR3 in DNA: TGTGCCAGCATCAAAAGAGGGGGCGACACCGGGGAGCTGTTTTTT.

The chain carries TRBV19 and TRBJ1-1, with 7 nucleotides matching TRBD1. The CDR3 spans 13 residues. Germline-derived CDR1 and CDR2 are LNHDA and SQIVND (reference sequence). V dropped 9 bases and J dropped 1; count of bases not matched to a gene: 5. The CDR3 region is CASARTGNTEAFF. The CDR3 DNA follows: TGTGCCAGCGCCCGGACAGGGAACACTGAAGCTTTCTTT.

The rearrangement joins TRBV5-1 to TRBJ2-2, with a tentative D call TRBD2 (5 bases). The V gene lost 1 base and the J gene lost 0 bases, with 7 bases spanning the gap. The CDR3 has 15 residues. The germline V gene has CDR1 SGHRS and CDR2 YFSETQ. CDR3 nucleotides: TGCGCCAGCAGCTTGCCTAGCACGAACACCGGGGAGCTGTTTTTT. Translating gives CASSLPSTNTGELFF.

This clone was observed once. CDR3 region: CASSGSTSRGPGGTDTQYF. CDR3 nucleotide sequence: TGTGCCAGCTCGGGGTCAACTAGTAGGGGGCCCGGTGGCACAGATACGCAGTATTTT. This chain joins TRBV9 and TRBJ2-3, with TRBD1 matching over 7 bases. Germline CDR1 is SGDLS and CDR2 is YYNGEE. The length of the CDR3 is 19 residues. Unmatched junction bases numbered 21, after V lost 7 bases and J lost 1 base.

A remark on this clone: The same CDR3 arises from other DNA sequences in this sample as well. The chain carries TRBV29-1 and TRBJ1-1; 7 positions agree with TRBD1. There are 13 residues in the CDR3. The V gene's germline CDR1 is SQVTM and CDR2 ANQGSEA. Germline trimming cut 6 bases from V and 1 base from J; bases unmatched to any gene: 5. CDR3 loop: CSVAGTENTEAFF. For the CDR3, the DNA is TGCAGCGTAGCCGGGACAGAGAACACTGAAGCTTTCTTT.

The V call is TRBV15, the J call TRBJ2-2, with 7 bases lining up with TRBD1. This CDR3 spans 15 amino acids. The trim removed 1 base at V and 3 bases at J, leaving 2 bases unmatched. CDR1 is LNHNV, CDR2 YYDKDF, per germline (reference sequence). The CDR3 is CATSRVDRDTGELFF. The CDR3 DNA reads TGTGCCACCAGCAGAGTAGACAGGGACACCGGGGAGCTGTTTTTT.

CDR3 nucleotide sequence: TGTGCCAGCAGCTTACGCAGGGGGCAAACTGAAGCTTTCTTT. This encodes CASSLRRGQTEAFF. The chain is built from TRBV7-2 and TRBJ1-1, with 8 bases that match TRBD1. This CDR3 has 14 amino acids. With 2 bases clipped from V and 5 bases from J, the junction kept 4 bases outside the gene matches. CDR1 is SGHTA, CDR2 FQGNSA, per germline.

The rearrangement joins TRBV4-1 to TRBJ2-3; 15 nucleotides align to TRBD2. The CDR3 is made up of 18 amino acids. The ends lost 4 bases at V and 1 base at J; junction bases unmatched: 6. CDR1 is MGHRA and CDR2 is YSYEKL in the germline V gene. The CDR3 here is CASSRGLAGGPGTDTQYF. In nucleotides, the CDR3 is TGCGCCAGCAGCCGCGGACTAGCGGGAGGGCCAGGCACAGATACGCAGTATTTT.

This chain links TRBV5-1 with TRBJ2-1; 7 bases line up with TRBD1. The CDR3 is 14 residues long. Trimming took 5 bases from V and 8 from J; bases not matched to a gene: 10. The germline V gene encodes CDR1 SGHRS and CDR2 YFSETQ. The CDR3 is CASRRGQVGDEQFF. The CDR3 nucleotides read TGCGCCAGCAGACGTGGACAGGTCGGGGATGAGCAGTTCTTC.

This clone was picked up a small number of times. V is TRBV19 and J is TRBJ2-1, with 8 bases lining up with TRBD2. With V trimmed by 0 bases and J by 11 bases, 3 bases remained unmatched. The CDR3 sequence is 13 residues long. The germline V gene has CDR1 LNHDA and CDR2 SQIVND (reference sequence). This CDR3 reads CASSIELAGQQFF. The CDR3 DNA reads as TGTGCCAGTAGTATAGAGCTAGCGGGCCAGCAGTTCTTC.

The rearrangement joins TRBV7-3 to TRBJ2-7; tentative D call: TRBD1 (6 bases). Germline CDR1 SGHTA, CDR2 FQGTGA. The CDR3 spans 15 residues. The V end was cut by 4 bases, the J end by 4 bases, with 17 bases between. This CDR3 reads CASSSSGDAIYEQYF. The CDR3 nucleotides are TGTGCCAGCAGCTCCTCAGGGGATGCGATATACGAGCAGTACTTC.

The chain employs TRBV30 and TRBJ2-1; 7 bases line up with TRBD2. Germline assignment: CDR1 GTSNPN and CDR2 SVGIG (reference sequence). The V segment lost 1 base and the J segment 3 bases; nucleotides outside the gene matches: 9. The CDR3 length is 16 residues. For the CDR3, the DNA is TGTGCCTGGAGTGCCAAGGGCGGGAGACACTACAATGAGCAGTTCTTC. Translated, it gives CAWSAKGGRHYNEQFF.

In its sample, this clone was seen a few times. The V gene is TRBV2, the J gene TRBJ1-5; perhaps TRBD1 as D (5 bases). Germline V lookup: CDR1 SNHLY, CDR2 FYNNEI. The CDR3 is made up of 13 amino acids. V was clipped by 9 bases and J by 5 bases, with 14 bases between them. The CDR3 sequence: CARSPGKDQPQHF. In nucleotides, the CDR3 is TGTGCCAGGAGCCCAGGGAAAGATCAGCCCCAGCATTTT.

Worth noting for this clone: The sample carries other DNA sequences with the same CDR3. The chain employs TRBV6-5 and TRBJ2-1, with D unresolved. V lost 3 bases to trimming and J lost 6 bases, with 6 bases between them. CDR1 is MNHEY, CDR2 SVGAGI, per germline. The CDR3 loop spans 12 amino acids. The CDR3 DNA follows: TGTGCCAGCAGTTATTCGGGCAATGAGCAGTTCTTC. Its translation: CASSYSGNEQFF.

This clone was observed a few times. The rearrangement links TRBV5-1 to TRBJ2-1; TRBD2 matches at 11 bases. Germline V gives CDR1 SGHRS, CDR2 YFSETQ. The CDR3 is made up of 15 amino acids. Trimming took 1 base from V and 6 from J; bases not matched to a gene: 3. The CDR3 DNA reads TGCGCCAGCAGCTTGTATAGCGGGGGGGCCAATGAGCAGTTCTTC. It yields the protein CASSLYSGGANEQFF.

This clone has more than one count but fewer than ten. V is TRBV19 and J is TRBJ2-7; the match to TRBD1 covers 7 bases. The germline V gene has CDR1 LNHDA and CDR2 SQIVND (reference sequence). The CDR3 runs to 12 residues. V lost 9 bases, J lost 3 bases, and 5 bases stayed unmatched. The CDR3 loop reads CASRQGRYEQYF. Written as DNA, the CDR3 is TGTGCCAGCCGACAGGGCCGCTACGAGCAGTACTTC.

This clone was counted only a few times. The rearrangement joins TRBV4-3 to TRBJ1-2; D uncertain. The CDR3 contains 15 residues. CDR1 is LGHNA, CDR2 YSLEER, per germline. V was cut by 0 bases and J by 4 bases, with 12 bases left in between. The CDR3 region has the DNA TGCGCCAGCAGCCAAGAGAGAGGGCTCCTCTATGGCTACACCTTC. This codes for CASSQERGLLYGYTF.

The CDR3 here is CASSSRRGEYEQYF. CDR3 bases: TGTGCCAGCAGCTCCCGCAGGGGAGAATACGAGCAGTACTTC. This chain joins TRBV7-6 and TRBJ2-7, with D possibly being TRBD1 (6 bases). CDR1 and CDR2 from the germline V gene are SGHVS and FNYEAQ. V lost 4 bases and J lost 4, with 14 bases in between. The CDR3 consists of 14 residues.

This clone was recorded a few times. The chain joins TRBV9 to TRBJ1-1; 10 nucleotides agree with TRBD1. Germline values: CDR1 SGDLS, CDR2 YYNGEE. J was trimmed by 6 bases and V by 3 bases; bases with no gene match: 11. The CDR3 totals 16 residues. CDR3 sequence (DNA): TGTGCCAGCAGCGCACCTCCGGGACAGGGGCCCGCTGAAGCTTTCTTT. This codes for CASSAPPGQGPAEAFF. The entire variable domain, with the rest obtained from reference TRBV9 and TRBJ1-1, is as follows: DSGVTQTPKHLITATGQRVTLRCSPRSGDLSVYWYQQSLDQGLQFLIQYYNGEERAKGNILERFSAQQFPDLHSELNLSSLELGDSALYFCASSAPPGQGPAEAFFGQGTRLTVV.

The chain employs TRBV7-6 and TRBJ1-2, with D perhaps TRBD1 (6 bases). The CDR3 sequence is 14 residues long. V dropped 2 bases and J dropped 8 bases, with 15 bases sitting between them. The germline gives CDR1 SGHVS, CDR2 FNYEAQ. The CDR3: CASSLTSGAQGYTF. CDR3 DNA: TGTGCCAGCAGCTTAACTTCAGGGGCGCAAGGCTACACCTTC.

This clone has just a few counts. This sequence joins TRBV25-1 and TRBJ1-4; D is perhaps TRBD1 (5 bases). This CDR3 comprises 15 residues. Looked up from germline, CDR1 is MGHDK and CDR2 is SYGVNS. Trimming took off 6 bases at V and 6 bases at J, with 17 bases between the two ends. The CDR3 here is CASSAGTLIHEKLFF. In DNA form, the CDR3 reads TGTGCCAGCAGCGCCGGGACTCTCATTCATGAAAAACTGTTTTTT.

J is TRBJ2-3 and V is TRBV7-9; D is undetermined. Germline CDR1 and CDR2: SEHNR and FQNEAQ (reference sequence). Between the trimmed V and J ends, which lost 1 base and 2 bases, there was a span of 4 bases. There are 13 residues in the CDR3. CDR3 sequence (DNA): TGTGCCAGCAGCTTAGACTTCACAGATACGCAGTATTTT. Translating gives CASSLDFTDTQYF.

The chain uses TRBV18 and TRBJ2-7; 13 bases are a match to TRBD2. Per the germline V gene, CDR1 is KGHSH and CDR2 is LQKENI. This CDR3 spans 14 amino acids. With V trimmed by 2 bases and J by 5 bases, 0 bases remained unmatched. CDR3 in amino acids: CASSPGLAGDEQYF. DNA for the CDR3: TGTGCCAGCTCACCAGGACTAGCGGGGGACGAGCAGTACTTC.